This T cell receptor beta chain appears in the sequencing data of a study of blood T cell repertoires in COVID-19. On the study more broadly: Researchers got acute and convalescent COVID-19 samples from the United States, Italy and Spain. The cDNA or gDNA used as material had been derived from T cells, B-cell-depleted T cells, or PBMCs.

The length of the CDR3 is 15 residues. Looked up from germline, CDR1 is SGHKS and CDR2 is YYEKEE (reference sequence). V lost 0 bases and J 3 bases, leaving 10 bases between the germline ends. Produced via immunoSEQ multiplex PCR; TCRdb's table is partial and in-frame only. The sample has approximately 330,000 clones; approximately 90% are singletons. Sequencing was carried out using peripheral blood. This TCR derives from a man aged 25-45 years with COVID-19, enrolled during active disease. This chain connects TRBV5-5 to TRBJ1-3; no clear D gene. In DNA, the CDR3 is TGTGCCAGCAGCTTGGTCGCGGTGGGTGGAAACACCATATATTTT. Translation gives CASSLVAVGGNTIYF. Drawing the rest from reference TRBV5-5 and TRBJ1-3, the complete variable domain is DAGVTQSPTHLIKTRGQQVTLRCSPISGHKSVSWYQQVLGQGPQFIFQYYEKEERGRGNFPDRFSARQFPNYSSELNVNALLLGDSALYLCASSLVAVGGNTIYFGEGSWLTVV.